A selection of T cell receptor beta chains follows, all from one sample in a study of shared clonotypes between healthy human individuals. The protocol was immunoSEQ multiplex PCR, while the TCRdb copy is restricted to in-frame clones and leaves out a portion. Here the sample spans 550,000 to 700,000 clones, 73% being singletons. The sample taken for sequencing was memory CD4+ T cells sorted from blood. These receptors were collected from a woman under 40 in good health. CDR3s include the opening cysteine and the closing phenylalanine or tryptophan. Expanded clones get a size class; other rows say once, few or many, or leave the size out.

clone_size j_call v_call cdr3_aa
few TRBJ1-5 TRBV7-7 CASSLFQGMGQPQHF
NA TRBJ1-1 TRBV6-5 CAGRRGEVNTEAFF
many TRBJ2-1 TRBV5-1 CASSSPGLAGGAYNEQFF
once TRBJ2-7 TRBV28 CASSLRLAPLEQYF
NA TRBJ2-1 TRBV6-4 CASSETSGSNEQFF
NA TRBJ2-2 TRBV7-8 CASSLGWAWTGELFF
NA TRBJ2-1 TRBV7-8 CASSRSQGSGVFF
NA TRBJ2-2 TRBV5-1 CASNSASGGTGELFF
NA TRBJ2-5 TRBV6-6 CASSDPGQGATQYF
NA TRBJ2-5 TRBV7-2 CASSPTSGQETQYF
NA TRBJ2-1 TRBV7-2 CASSLVGGNEQFF
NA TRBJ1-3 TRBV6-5 CASRSGTGLGNTIYF
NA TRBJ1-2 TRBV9 CASSPRFANYGYTF
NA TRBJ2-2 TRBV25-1 CASSEGLAYTGELFF
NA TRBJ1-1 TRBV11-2 CASSPADRGLMNTEAFF
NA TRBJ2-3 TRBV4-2 CASSQSLAGAGDTQYF
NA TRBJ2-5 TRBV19 CASSMALAGWETQYF
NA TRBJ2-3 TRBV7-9 CASSPRLAGGPATDTQYF
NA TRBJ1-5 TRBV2 CASSEFGPNNQPQHF
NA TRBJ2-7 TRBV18 CASSEGGRMAYEQYF
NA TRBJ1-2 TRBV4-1 CASSQEGREANYGYTF
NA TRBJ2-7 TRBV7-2 CASSTQSRDSYEQYF
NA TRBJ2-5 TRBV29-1 CSVRQGQETQYF
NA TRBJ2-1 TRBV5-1 CASSFQGAPDNEQFF